The sequence of this T cell receptor beta chain was determined in a study of blood T cell repertoires in COVID-19. Study context: COVID-19 samples from acute and convalescent phases originated in the United States, Italy and Spain. Sample material is recorded as cDNA or gDNA derived from T cells, B-cell-depleted T cells, or PBMCs.

Study processing details: Scientists estimated how many nucleated cells there were by amplifying reference gene primers. Libraries were prepared by immunoSEQ multiplex PCR; TCRdb keeps only in-frame clonotypes and omits some of them. The DNA gave D and trimming, while V, J and clone size come from that table. The data show about 140,000 clones, 88% seen once. The length of the CDR3 is 15 residues. Trimming took 3 bases from V and 7 from J; bases not matched to a gene: 8. The germline gives CDR1 DFQATT, CDR2 SNEGSKA (reference sequence). Material for sequencing was peripheral blood. The chain has TRBV20-1 and TRBJ1-6; TRBD1 aligns across 8 bases. The source is a woman aged 50 to 60 with acute or convalescent COVID-19. CDR3 sequence reads: CSASSRGLDNSPLHF. The CDR3 DNA follows: TGCAGTGCTAGTAGCAGGGGGCTGGACAATTCACCCCTCCACTTT.